These T cell receptor beta chains were read from a single sample in a study of vaccination and CD4 T cells after COVID-19. TCRdb processed the PCR reads anew with MiXCR; each CDR3 protein has one entry. Among about 21,000 distinct CDR3 sequences listed, about half were seen once. These receptors have no known antigen. Sequences were derived from CD4+ T cells from blood, cultured in vitro, sampled about 7 months after SARS-CoV-2 vaccination. The origin of the receptors is a human donor who had recovered from COVID-19. Both conserved end residues are part of each CDR3. D genes are given only for firm matches. The size entry is marked missing in some rows and otherwise reads once, few, many or a size class.

d_call j_call clone_size v_call cdr3_aa cdr3_nt
NA TRBJ2-1 NA TRBV7-8 CASSLRTGASYNEQFF TGTGCCAGCAGCTTACGGACGGGGGCCTCCTACAATGAGCAGTTCTTC
TRBD2 TRBJ2-1 few TRBV20-1 CSARSWGTSGGAYNEQFF TGCAGTGCCCGTTCCTGGGGGACTAGCGGGGGGGCTTACAATGAGCAGTTCTTC
TRBD1 TRBJ2-5 NA TRBV5-4 CASSRGQGAGETQYF TGTGCCAGCAGCCGGGGACAGGGGGCGGGGGAGACCCAGTACTTC
TRBD1 TRBJ1-2 medium-sized TRBV20-1 CSARRRTGDGGYTF TGCAGTGCCAGGCGGAGGACAGGTGATGGTGGCTACACCTTC
NA TRBJ2-6 NA TRBV4-1 CASSPKGGSGANVLTF TGCGCCAGCAGCCCTAAGGGGGGTTCAGGGGCCAACGTCCTGACTTTC
TRBD1 TRBJ2-7 NA TRBV20-1 CSAGDRQTYEQYF TGCAGTGCTGGGGACAGGCAAACTTACGAGCAGTACTTC
NA TRBJ1-1 NA TRBV20-1 CSARRRDTEAFF TGCAGTGCTAGGCGCAGGGACACTGAAGCTTTCTTT
NA TRBJ2-7 NA TRBV7-3 CASSQTGRGYEQYF TGTGCCAGCAGCCAAACAGGGAGAGGGTACGAGCAGTACTTC
TRBD2 TRBJ2-7 NA TRBV12-3/TRBV12-4 CASSLGTSGAYYEQYF TGTGCCAGCAGTTTAGGGACTAGCGGGGCATACTACGAGCAGTACTTC
TRBD2 TRBJ2-5 NA TRBV5-1 CASSLVGLAAQETQYF TGCGCCAGCAGCTTGGTGGGACTAGCGGCGCAAGAGACCCAGTACTTC
NA TRBJ2-3 NA TRBV24-1 CATGESGTSTDTQYF TGTGCCACCGGTGAATCCGGGACTAGCACAGATACGCAGTATTTT
NA TRBJ2-7 few TRBV15 CATSLGSGSLYEQYF TGTGCCACCAGCCTCGGTTCCGGGAGTTTATACGAGCAGTACTTC
NA TRBJ1-2 few TRBV7-2 CASSLGQTRNYGYTF TGTGCCAGCAGCTTAGGACAGACACGAAACTATGGCTACACCTTC
TRBD1 TRBJ1-6 NA TRBV2 CASSGQGLGISPLHF TGTGCCAGCAGTGGACAGGGCCTAGGGATTTCACCCCTCCACTTT
NA TRBJ2-3 NA TRBV7-9 CASSLHVGGTDTQYF TGTGCCAGCAGCTTACACGTCGGGGGCACAGATACGCAGTATTTT
NA TRBJ2-1 NA TRBV10-3 CAISETSSYNEQFF TGTGCCATCAGTGAGACGAGTTCCTACAATGAGCAGTTCTTC
NA TRBJ2-1 once TRBV5-4 CASTPGASNEQFF TGTGCCAGCACCCCAGGGGCTAGCAATGAGCAGTTCTTC
NA TRBJ1-1 NA TRBV20-1 CSAYQPNTEAFF TGCAGTGCTTATCAGCCTAACACTGAAGCTTTCTTT
TRBD2 TRBJ2-7 few TRBV7-8 CASSLAGTSTYEQYF TGTGCCAGCAGCTTAGCGGGGACTAGCACCTACGAGCAGTACTTC
TRBD1 TRBJ2-1 NA TRBV7-3 CASSSGTETNEQFF TGTGCCAGCAGCTCCGGGACAGAAACTAATGAGCAGTTCTTC
NA TRBJ2-1 NA TRBV7-2 CASSSAGWRNEQFF TGTGCCAGCAGCTCGGCCGGGTGGAGAAATGAGCAGTTCTTC
NA TRBJ2-5 few TRBV28 CASSLSHLGTGEETQYF TGTGCCAGCAGTTTATCGCACCTCGGGACGGGGGAAGAGACCCAGTACTTC
TRBD2 TRBJ2-5 few TRBV7-2 CASSLRLARETQYF TGTGCCAGCAGCCTGAGACTAGCTCGGGAGACCCAGTACTTC
NA TRBJ2-5 NA TRBV5-1 CASRDSPTETQYF TGCGCCAGCAGGGACAGCCCTACGGAGACCCAGTACTTC
NA TRBJ2-2 NA TRBV19 CASTTRPGELFF TGTGCCAGTACCACCAGACCCGGGGAGCTGTTTTTT
TRBD2 TRBJ2-3 NA TRBV19 CASSVSGRDTDTQYF TGTGCCAGTAGTGTCAGCGGGAGGGACACAGATACGCAGTATTTT
NA TRBJ1-2 few TRBV15 CATSRDFGGGYGYTF TGTGCCACCAGCAGAGATTTTGGGGGTGGTTATGGCTACACCTTC
NA TRBJ1-2 NA TRBV20-1 CSASSGGYGYTF TGCAGTGCCAGCTCCGGGGGCTATGGCTACACCTTC
TRBD2 TRBJ2-1 few TRBV20-1 CSASKLAGGGSEQFF TGCAGTGCTAGTAAGCTAGCGGGAGGGGGGAGCGAGCAGTTCTTC
NA TRBJ1-6 NA TRBV20-1 CSASNRQVISPLHF TGCAGTGCTAGTAATCGTCAGGTTATATCACCCCTCCACTTT
TRBD2 TRBJ2-1 NA TRBV7-3 CASSPGLAGYNEQFF TGTGCCAGCAGTCCCGGACTAGCGGGCTACAATGAGCAGTTCTTC
TRBD1 TRBJ2-7 NA TRBV15 CATSRERQGYEQYF TGTGCCACCAGCAGAGAAAGACAGGGCTACGAGCAGTACTTC
NA TRBJ1-6 NA TRBV20-1 CSARAHSGAYNSPLHF TGCAGTGCTAGAGCCCACAGCGGGGCCTATAATTCACCCCTCCACTTT
TRBD2 TRBJ2-7 NA TRBV7-2 CASSLTSGREQYF TGTGCCAGCAGCTTAACTAGCGGTCGGGAGCAGTACTTC
NA TRBJ2-7 NA TRBV20-1 CSAWGYNLYEQYF TGCAGTGCGTGGGGGTACAACCTCTACGAGCAGTACTTC
NA TRBJ1-5 few TRBV7-9 CASSSQSWAINQPQHF TGTGCCAGCAGCTCCCAGTCCTGGGCGATCAATCAGCCCCAGCATTTT
TRBD2 TRBJ2-5 medium-sized TRBV28 CASRKGLAGVRETQYF TGTGCCAGCAGAAAAGGACTAGCGGGAGTGCGAGAGACCCAGTACTTC
NA TRBJ2-1 NA TRBV11-1 CASSLQASAYEQFF TGTGCCAGCAGCTTACAAGCTAGCGCGTATGAGCAGTTCTTC
NA TRBJ1-6 NA TRBV7-7 CASSHTTHPLHF TGTGCTAGCAGCCACACGACCCACCCCCTCCACTTT
TRBD1 TRBJ2-6 NA TRBV6-1 CASRPTGVSSGANVLTF TGTGCCAGCAGACCTACAGGGGTTAGCTCTGGGGCCAACGTCCTGACTTTC
NA TRBJ1-2 NA TRBV19 CASSIAAGEGYGYTF TGTGCCAGTAGTATTGCAGCAGGGGAGGGCTATGGCTACACCTTC